These 8 T cell receptor beta chains were all obtained from the same sample, sequenced in a study of shared clonotypes between healthy human individuals. TCRdb's table, derived via immunoSEQ multiplex PCR, lists solely in-frame clones and lacks some. The sample consists of millions of clones, about 95% of them appearing once. The naive CD8 fraction comprised CD45RO-negative cells positively selected for CCR7 and excluded terminally differentiated effector memory CD45RA+ cells. The sample consisted of naive CD8+ T cells sorted from blood. These receptors all come from a young man in good health.

CDR3 in DNA: TGTGCCAGCGGTCAGGGACTAGCGGGGGGGGCTGAGACCCAGTACTTC. It translates to CASGQGLAGGAETQYF. V usage is TRBV27 and J usage is TRBJ2-5, with 16 bases matching TRBD2. The ends lost 8 bases at V and 5 bases at J; junction bases unmatched: 8. Germline V CDR1 and CDR2: MNHEY, SMNVEV (reference sequence). The CDR3 spans 16 residues.

V and J are TRBV4-1 and TRBJ2-7, with 10 bases aligning to TRBD2. The CDR3 totals 17 residues. CDR1 is MGHRA, CDR2 YSYEKL, per germline. The V segment lost 4 bases and the J segment 4 bases; nucleotides outside the gene matches: 13. In DNA, the CDR3 is TGCGCCAGCAGCCTGCGTCCACCGGGGACTAGCGCGTACGAGCAGTACTTC. Translation gives CASSLRPPGTSAYEQYF.

The rearrangement joins TRBV6-6 to TRBJ1-2, with TRBD1 matching 8 bases. After removal of 5 bases from V and 4 bases from J, the junction contained 9 bases not matched to a gene. Germline V lookup: CDR1 MNHNY, CDR2 SVGAGI (reference sequence). The CDR3 sequence is 15 residues long. CDR3 loop: CASSATQGGSYGYTF. In DNA form, the CDR3 reads TGTGCCAGCAGTGCCACACAGGGGGGTAGCTATGGCTACACCTTC.

The chain carries TRBV6-6 and TRBJ1-2; D possibly corresponds to TRBD1 (5 bases). Trimming shortened V by 5 bases and J by 5 bases, and 18 bases separated the two germline ends. CDR1 is MNHNY and CDR2 is SVGAGI in the germline V gene (reference sequence). The CDR3 is 15 amino acids. The CDR3 sequence is CASSSDAGLLYGYTF. CDR3 in DNA: TGTGCCAGCAGTAGCGATGCAGGGTTACTGTATGGCTACACCTTC.

This chain joins TRBV6-1 and TRBJ2-7; D call uncertain. Deletions cut 0 bases from V and 4 bases from J, with 7 bases between. The germline V gene encodes CDR1 MNHNS and CDR2 SASEGT. The CDR3 is 13 amino acids. The CDR3 here is CASSEAGQYEQYF. CDR3 nucleotide sequence: TGTGCCAGCAGTGAAGCCGGGCAATACGAGCAGTACTTC.

This clone came up a few times. The chain is built from TRBV7-9 and TRBJ2-7; 10 bases fit TRBD1. Germline CDR1 reads SEHNR; CDR2 reads FQNEAQ (reference sequence). This CDR3 is built from 13 residues. The junction had 1 base not matched to a gene; V was cut back by 5 bases and J by 3 bases. The CDR3 coding sequence is TGTGCCAGCAGCCGGACAGGGGGCTACGAGCAGTACTTC. It specifies CASSRTGGYEQYF.

With regard to this clone: Mismatch with germline at one junction end may stem from a read error. Other DNA sequences in the sample encode the same CDR3. The V gene is TRBV27, the J gene TRBJ2-7; 7 bases align to TRBD1. This CDR3 is built from 14 residues. Germline lookup yields CDR1 MNHEY and CDR2 SMNVEV (reference sequence). CDR3 protein: CASSGRDSPYEQYF. The CDR3 DNA is TGTGCCAGCAGTGGACGGGACAGCCCCTACGAGCAGTATTTC.

The rearrangement uses TRBV2 and TRBJ2-2; no firm D call. The CDR3 is 14 amino acids. The V gene's germline CDR1 is SNHLY and CDR2 FYNNEI. Trimming cost V 9 bases and J 0 bases, with 11 bases left between them. The CDR3 is CASWGKTNTGELFF. The DNA of the CDR3 is TGTGCCAGTTGGGGTAAGACGAACACCGGGGAGCTGTTTTTT.